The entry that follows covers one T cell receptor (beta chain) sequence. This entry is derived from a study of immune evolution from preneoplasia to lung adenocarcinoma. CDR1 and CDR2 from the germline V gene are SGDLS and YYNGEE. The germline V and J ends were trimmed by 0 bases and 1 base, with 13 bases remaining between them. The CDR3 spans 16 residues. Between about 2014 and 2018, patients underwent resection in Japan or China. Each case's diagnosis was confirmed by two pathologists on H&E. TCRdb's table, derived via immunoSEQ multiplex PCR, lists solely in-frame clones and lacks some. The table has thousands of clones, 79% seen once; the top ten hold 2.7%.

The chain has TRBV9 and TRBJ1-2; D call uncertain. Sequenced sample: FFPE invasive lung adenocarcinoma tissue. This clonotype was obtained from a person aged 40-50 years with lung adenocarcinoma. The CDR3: CASSVGMGGNNYGYTF. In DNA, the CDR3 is TGTGCCAGCAGCGTAGGGATGGGCGGTAATAACTATGGCTACACCTTC.